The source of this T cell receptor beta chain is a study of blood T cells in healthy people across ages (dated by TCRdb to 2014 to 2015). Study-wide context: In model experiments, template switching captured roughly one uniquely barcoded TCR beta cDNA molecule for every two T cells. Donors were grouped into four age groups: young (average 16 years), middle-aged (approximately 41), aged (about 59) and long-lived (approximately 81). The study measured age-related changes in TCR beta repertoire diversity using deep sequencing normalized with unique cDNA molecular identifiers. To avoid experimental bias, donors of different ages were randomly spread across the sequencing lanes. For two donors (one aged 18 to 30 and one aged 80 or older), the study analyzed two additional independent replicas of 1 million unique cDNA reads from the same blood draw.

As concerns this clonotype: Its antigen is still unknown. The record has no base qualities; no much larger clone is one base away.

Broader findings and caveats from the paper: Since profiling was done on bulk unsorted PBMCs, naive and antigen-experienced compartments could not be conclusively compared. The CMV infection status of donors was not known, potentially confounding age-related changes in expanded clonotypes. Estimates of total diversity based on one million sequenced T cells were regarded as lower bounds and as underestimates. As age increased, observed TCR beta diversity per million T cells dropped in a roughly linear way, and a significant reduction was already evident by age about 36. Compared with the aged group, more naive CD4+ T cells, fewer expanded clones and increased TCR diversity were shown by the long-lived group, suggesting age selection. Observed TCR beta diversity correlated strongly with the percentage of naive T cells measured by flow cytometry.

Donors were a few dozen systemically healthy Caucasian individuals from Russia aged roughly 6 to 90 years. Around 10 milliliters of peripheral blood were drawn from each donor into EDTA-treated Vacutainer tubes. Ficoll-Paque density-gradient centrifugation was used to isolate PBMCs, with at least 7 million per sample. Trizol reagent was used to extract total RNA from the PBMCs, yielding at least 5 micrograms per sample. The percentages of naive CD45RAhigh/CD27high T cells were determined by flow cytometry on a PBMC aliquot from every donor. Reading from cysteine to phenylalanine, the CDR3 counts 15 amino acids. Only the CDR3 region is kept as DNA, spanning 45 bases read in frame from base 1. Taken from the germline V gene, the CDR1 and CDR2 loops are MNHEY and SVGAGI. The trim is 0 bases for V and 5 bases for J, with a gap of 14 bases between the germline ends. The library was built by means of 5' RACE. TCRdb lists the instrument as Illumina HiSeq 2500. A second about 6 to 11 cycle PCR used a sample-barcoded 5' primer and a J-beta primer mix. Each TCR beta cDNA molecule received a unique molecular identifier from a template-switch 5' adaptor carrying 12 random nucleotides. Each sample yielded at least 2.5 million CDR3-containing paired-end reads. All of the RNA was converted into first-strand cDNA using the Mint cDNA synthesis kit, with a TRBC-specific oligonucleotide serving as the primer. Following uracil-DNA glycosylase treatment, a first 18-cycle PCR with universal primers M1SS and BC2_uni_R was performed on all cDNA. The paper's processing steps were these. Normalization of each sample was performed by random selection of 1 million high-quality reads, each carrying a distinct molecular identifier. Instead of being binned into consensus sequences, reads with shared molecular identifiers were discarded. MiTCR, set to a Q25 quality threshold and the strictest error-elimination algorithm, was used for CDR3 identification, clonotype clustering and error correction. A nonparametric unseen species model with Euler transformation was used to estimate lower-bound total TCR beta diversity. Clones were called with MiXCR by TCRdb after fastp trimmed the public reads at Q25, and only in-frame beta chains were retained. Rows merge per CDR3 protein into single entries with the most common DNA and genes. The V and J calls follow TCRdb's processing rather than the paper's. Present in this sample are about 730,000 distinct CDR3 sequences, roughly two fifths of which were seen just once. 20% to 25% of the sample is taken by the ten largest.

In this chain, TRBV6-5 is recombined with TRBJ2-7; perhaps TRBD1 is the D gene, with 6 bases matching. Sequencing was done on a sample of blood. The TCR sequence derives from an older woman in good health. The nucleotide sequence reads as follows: TGTGCCAGCAGTTACTCTAAACGGACAGAGGACGAGCAGTACTTC. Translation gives CASSYSKRTEDEQYF.